These 24 T cell receptor beta chains were sequenced from one sample in a study of T cell changes during pregnancy in multiple sclerosis. The assay was immunoSEQ multiplex PCR, and TCRdb's table has in-frame clones only and misses some. The sample has 14,000 to 15,000 clones, approximately 86% seen once. Sequences were derived from CD8+ T cells from peripheral blood mononuclear cells, sampled in the first trimester of pregnancy. The receptor set was obtained from a female donor with multiple sclerosis, enrolled in a pregnancy study.

This sequence joins TRBV6-1 and TRBJ2-7, with TRBD2 matching 8 bases. This CDR3 is 15 amino acids long. The trim removed 1 base at V and 2 bases at J, leaving 4 bases unmatched. Germline V gives CDR1 MNHNS, CDR2 SASEGT. The CDR3 nucleotides read TGTGCCAGCAGTGAAGGTCCTAGCGGGCCCTACGAGCAGTACTTC. Protein sequence: CASSEGPSGPYEQYF.

The genes are TRBV27 and TRBJ1-1; 9 nucleotides match TRBD1. The CDR3 sequence is 15 residues long. The germline V gene has CDR1 MNHEY and CDR2 SMNVEV (reference sequence). V dropped 4 bases and J dropped 5; count of bases not matched to a gene: 8. Here the CDR3 reads CASSWTGDGRTEAFF. In DNA form, the CDR3 reads TGTGCCAGCAGTTGGACAGGGGATGGAAGAACTGAAGCTTTCTTT.

V is TRBV27 and J is TRBJ1-1; no definite D call. Trimming removed 3 bases at V and 1 base at J, with 6 bases between. Germline V gene lookup returns CDR1 MNHEY and CDR2 SMNVEV (reference sequence). This CDR3 is 13 amino acids long. CDR3 protein: CASSLKRNTEAFF. CDR3 coding DNA: TGTGCCAGCAGTTTGAAGAGGAACACTGAAGCTTTCTTT.

The chain has TRBV29-1 and TRBJ2-7, with TRBD2 identical over 7 bases. Germline V gene sequence: CDR1 SQVTM, CDR2 ANQGSEA. Unmatched junction bases numbered 3, after V lost 3 bases and J lost 1 base. This CDR3 has 13 amino acids. The chain's CDR3 is CSVEVAGSYEQYF. The CDR3 coding sequence is TGCAGCGTTGAGGTAGCGGGTTCCTACGAGCAGTACTTC.

The V call is TRBV27, the J call TRBJ2-7; 9 nucleotides agree with TRBD2. This CDR3 has 15 amino acids. The germline CDR1 and CDR2 sequences are MNHEY and SMNVEV (reference sequence). The trim removed 2 bases at V and 4 bases at J, leaving 6 bases unmatched. CDR3 sequence: CASSLRLAVLYEQYF. The CDR3 bases are TGTGCCAGCAGTTTAAGACTAGCGGTCTTATACGAGCAGTACTTC.

The rearrangement joins TRBV4-2 to TRBJ1-5; possible D gene TRBD1, 6 bases. V dropped 2 bases and J dropped 2 bases, with 13 bases sitting between them. This CDR3 has 16 amino acids. Germline assignment: CDR1 LGHNA and CDR2 YNFKEQ. In DNA form, the CDR3 reads TGTGCCAGCAGCCAAAACAGGGTCCTCGGCAATCAGCCCCAGCATTTT. Its translation is CASSQNRVLGNQPQHF.

The chain joins TRBV10-3 to TRBJ1-2; D gene uncertain. V lost 10 bases and J lost 4, with 7 bases in between. The CDR3 extends over 10 amino acids. Germline V gives CDR1 ENHRY, CDR2 SYGVKD. The CDR3 sequence is CATLSYGYTF. DNA of the CDR3: TGTGCCACCCTTTCCTATGGCTACACCTTC.

The chain is built from TRBV4-2 and TRBJ2-3; TRBD2 matches 8 bases. The CDR3 contains 16 residues. With 4 bases clipped from V and 4 bases from J, the junction kept 10 bases outside the gene matches. CDR1 is LGHNA, CDR2 YNFKEQ, per germline. The CDR3 DNA follows: TGTGCCAGCAGCCCAAGGGGACTAGGAACCCCAGATACGCAGTATTTT. Translated, it gives CASSPRGLGTPDTQYF.

V is TRBV7-5 and J is TRBJ1-1. TRBV7-5 is recorded as a pseudogene. CDR3 length: 16 residues. DNA of the CDR3: TGTGTCAGAAGCCTATTACTCGGGGAGGGAAGCACTGAAGCTTTCTTT. This translates into CVRSLLLGEGSTEAFF.

V gene TRBV7-8 combines with J gene TRBJ2-2, with unresolved D. Germline V CDR1 and CDR2: SGHVS, FQNEAQ. CDR3 length equals 12 residues. V gave up 2 bases and J gave up 7 bases, with 5 bases separating them. This CDR3 reads CASSLWSGELFF. For the CDR3, the DNA is TGTGCCAGCAGCTTATGGAGCGGGGAGCTGTTTTTT.

The chain combines TRBV27 with TRBJ2-1; D possibly corresponds to TRBD2 (5 bases). Per germline, CDR1 MNHEY and CDR2 SMNVEV (reference sequence). V lost 5 bases and J 8 bases, leaving 10 bases between the germline ends. This CDR3 is 12 amino acids long. CDR3 DNA sequence: TGTGCCAGCAGTCGAGGGTTCTATGAGCAGTTCTTC. Translation gives CASSRGFYEQFF.

This clone came up a few times. The rearrangement uses TRBV9 and TRBJ1-2; TRBD1 aligns across 11 bases. This CDR3 has 18 amino acids. The J segment lost 5 bases and the V segment lost 0 bases, leaving 12 bases of the junction unmatched. Germline CDR1 reads SGDLS; CDR2 reads YYNGEE. CDR3 in DNA: TGTGCCAGCAGCGTAGATCGGACAGGGGGCGCAGAAAATTATGGCTACACCTTC. Protein: CASSVDRTGGAENYGYTF.

V gene TRBV7-3 combines with J gene TRBJ2-2; unclear D gene. The length of the CDR3 is 13 residues. Trimming stripped 3 bases from V and 7 bases from J, with 9 bases between. Germline V lookup: CDR1 SGHTA, CDR2 FQGTGA. In nucleotides, the CDR3 is TGTGCCAGCAGCTTCCATCCGGGCGGGGAGCTGTTTTTT. Its translation: CASSFHPGGELFF.

V is TRBV27 and J is TRBJ2-7, with 7 positions matching TRBD2. V was pared by 3 bases and J by 6 bases, with 5 bases of the junction left unmatched. The CDR3 contains 13 residues. Germline CDR1 reads MNHEY; CDR2 reads SMNVEV (reference sequence). The CDR3 spells CASSLPSGSEQYF. The CDR3 DNA reads TGTGCCAGCAGTTTGCCTAGCGGAAGCGAGCAGTACTTC.

V gene TRBV29-1 combines with J gene TRBJ2-7, with a weak D call TRBD1 (5 bases). The V end was cut by 0 bases, the J end by 2 bases, with 11 bases between. Germline V CDR1 and CDR2: SQVTM, ANQGSEA. This CDR3 has 14 amino acids. CDR3 protein: CSVEDYDSPYEQYF. The CDR3 DNA reads TGCAGCGTTGAAGATTATGACAGCCCCTACGAGCAGTACTTC.

The genes are TRBV5-6 and TRBJ2-7; D may be TRBD2 (5 bases). This CDR3 is 16 amino acids long. From germline, CDR1 is SGHDT and CDR2 YYEEEE. V lost 4 bases and J 0 bases, leaving 17 bases between the germline ends. In DNA, the CDR3 is TGTGCCAGCAGCCCCCTCCTAGCTGGGAGCTCCTACGAGCAGTACTTC. Its translation: CASSPLLAGSSYEQYF.

Of note for this clone: This CDR3 is also generated by other DNA sequences in the sample. The V gene is TRBV4-1, the J gene TRBJ2-5; D may be TRBD1 (5 bases). This CDR3 spans 15 amino acids. The germline V gene encodes CDR1 MGHRA and CDR2 YSYEKL. Trimming pared 0 bases from V and 1 base from J, leaving 9 bases between. The CDR3 DNA sequence: TGCGCCAGCAGCCAAGATCAAAGGGGCCAAGAGACCCAGTACTTC. Translated: CASSQDQRGQETQYF.

This clone was recorded a few times. The genes are TRBV7-9 and TRBJ1-1; 7 bases map to TRBD1. The CDR3 is 16 amino acids. In germline, CDR1 is SEHNR, CDR2 FQNEAQ (reference sequence). V lost 5 bases, J lost 0 bases, and 9 bases stayed unmatched. The CDR3 sequence is CASSPSTGVLNTEAFF. The CDR3 DNA reads as TGTGCCAGCAGCCCCAGTACAGGGGTTTTGAACACTGAAGCTTTCTTT.

The rearrangement uses TRBV9 and TRBJ2-1; D perhaps matches TRBD2 (7 bases). The CDR3 runs 13 residues. Trimming shortened V by 3 bases and J by 8 bases, and 12 bases separated the two germline ends. Germline V gives CDR1 SGDLS, CDR2 YYNGEE. In DNA form, the CDR3 reads TGTGCCAGCAGCGCGGGGGGCAGAGATGAGCAGTTCTTC. Translating it yields CASSAGGRDEQFF.

The V gene is TRBV25-1, the J gene TRBJ2-5; weak D call: TRBD2 (7 bases). CDR3 length: 15 residues. V was trimmed by 9 bases and J by 1 base, leaving 18 bases between them. Germline loops: CDR1 MGHDK, CDR2 SYGVNS. The CDR3 spells CASKWRGPTQETQYF. In nucleotides, the CDR3 is TGTGCCAGTAAATGGCGGGGGCCGACCCAAGAGACCCAGTACTTC.

As regards this clone: At one of its ends the junction is not consistent with the germline gene, which may arise from a read error. The chain carries TRBV6-9 and TRBJ2-7, with 9 bases matching TRBD2. CDR1 is MNHGY and CDR2 is SVAAGI in the germline V gene. The CDR3 extends over 11 amino acids. This CDR3 is CASPTRASGDF. CDR3 in DNA: TGTGCCAGCCCCACCCGGGCTAGCGGGGACTTC.

The chain couples TRBV7-2 to TRBJ1-4; no clear D. V was pared by 5 bases and J by 8 bases, with 6 bases between. The germline V gene encodes CDR1 SGHTA and CDR2 FQGNSA. The length of the CDR3 is 11 residues. In nucleotides, the CDR3 is TGTGCCAGCAGCCTCAGGGAAAAACTGTTTTTT. Protein sequence: CASSLREKLFF.

This chain links TRBV7-5 with TRBJ2-3; the table's D gene call, TRBD1, was not cross checked with the DNA. TRBV7-5 is an annotated pseudogene. The CDR3 is 20 amino acids. The CDR3 loop is CVRSFSPGTGGERGTDTQYF. The CDR3 DNA reads TGTGTCAGAAGCTTTTCCCCCGGGACAGGGGGAGAGAGGGGCACAGATACGCAGTATTTT.

The chain carries TRBV27 and TRBJ2-1, with 8 positions matching TRBD2. V trimming: 0 bases; J trimming: 7 bases; junction bases outside the gene matches: 5. Germline values: CDR1 MNHEY, CDR2 SMNVEV (reference sequence). The CDR3 is made up of 15 amino acids. The chain's CDR3 is CASSLSGSGGNEQFF. CDR3 nucleotide sequence: TGTGCCAGCAGTTTATCGGGTTCGGGGGGGAATGAGCAGTTCTTC.